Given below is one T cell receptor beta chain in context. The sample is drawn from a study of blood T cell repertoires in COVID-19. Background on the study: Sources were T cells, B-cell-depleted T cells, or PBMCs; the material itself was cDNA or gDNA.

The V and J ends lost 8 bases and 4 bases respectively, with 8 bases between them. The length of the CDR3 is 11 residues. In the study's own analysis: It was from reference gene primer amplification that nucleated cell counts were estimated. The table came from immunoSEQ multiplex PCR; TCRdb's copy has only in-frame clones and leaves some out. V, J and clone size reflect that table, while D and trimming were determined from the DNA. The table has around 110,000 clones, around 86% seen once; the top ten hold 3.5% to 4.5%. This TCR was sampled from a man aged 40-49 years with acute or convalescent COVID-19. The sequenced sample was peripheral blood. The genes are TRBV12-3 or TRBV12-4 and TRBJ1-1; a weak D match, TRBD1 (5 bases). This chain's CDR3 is CASSGGTEAFF. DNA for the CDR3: TGTGCCAGCTCCGGGGGCACTGAAGCTTTCTTT.